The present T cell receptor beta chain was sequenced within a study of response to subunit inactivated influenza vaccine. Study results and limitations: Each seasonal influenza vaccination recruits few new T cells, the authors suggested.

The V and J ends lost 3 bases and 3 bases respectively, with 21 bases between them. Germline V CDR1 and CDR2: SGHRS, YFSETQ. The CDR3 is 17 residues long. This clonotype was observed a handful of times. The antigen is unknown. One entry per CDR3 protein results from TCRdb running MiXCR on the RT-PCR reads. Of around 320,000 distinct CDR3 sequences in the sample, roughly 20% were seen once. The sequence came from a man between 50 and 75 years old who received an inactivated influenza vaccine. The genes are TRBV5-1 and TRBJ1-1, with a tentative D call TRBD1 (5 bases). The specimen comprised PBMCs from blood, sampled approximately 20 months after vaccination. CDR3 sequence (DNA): TGCGCCAGCAGCTCCCGGGGGACGTCTTTTCGGTACACTGAAGCTTTCTTT. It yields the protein CASSSRGTSFRYTEAFF.